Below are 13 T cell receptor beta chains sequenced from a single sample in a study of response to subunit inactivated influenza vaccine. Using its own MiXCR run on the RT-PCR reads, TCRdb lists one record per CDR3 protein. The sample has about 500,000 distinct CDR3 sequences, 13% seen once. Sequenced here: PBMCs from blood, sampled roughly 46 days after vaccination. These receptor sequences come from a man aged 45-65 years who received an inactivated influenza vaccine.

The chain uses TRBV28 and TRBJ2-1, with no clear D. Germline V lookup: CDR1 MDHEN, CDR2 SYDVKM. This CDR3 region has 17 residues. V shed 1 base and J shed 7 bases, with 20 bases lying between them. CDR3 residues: CASSLFGTVPRGNEQFF. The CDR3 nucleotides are TGTGCCAGCAGTTTATTCGGCACAGTGCCCCGTGGGAATGAGCAGTTCTTC.

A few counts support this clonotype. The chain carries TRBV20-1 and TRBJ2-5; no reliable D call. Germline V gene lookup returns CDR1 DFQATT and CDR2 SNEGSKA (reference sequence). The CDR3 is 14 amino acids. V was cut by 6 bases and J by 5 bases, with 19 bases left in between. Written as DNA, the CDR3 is TGCAGTGCCCGACACCCCACCTTCGTCGAGACCCAGTACTTC. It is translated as CSARHPTFVETQYF.

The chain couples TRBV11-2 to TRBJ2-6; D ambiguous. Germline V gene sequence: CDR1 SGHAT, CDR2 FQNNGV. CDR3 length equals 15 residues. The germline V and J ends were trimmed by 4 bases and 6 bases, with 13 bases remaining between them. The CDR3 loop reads CASSSPSRMANVLTF. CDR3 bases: TGTGCCAGCAGCTCCCCTAGTCGTATGGCCAACGTCCTGACTTTC.

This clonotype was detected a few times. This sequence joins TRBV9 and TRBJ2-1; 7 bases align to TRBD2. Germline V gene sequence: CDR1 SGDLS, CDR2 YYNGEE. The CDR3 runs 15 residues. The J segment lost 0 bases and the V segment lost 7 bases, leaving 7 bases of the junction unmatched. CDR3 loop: CASGLAASSYNEQFF. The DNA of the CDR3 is TGTGCCAGCGGGCTAGCGGCAAGCTCCTACAATGAGCAGTTCTTC.

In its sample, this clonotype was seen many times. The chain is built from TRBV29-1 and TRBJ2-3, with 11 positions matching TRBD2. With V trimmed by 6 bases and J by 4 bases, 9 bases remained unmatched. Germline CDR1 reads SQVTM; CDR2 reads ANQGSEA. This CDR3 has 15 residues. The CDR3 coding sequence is TGCAGCGTGACGTTTGTAGCGGGAGGGCCAGATACGCAGTATTTT. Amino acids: CSVTFVAGGPDTQYF.

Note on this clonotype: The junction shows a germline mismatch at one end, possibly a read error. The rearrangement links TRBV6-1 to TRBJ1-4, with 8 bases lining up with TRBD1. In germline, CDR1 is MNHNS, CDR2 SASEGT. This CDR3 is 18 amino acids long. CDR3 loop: CASSQVSPDRDRNAKLFF. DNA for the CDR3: TGTGCCAGCAGTCAAGTGTCTCCGGACCGGGACAGGAATGCAAAACTGTTTTTT.

CDR3 DNA: TGCGCCAGCAGCCCTAGCGGATTCACAGATACGCAGTATTTT. This translates into CASSPSGFTDTQYF. V and J are TRBV5-1 and TRBJ2-3; 7 bases are a match to TRBD2. Germline V gives CDR1 SGHRS, CDR2 YFSETQ. The CDR3 length is 14 residues. The V and J ends lost 4 bases and 2 bases, in that order; junction bases with no gene match: 4.

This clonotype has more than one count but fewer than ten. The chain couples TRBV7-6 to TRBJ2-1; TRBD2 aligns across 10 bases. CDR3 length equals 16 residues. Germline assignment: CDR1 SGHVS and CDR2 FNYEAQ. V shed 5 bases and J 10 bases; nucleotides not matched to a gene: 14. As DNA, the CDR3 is TGTGCCAGCAGCCCCCTTAGCGGGGGGTCCTTATGGGAGCAGTTCTTC. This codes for CASSPLSGGSLWEQFF.

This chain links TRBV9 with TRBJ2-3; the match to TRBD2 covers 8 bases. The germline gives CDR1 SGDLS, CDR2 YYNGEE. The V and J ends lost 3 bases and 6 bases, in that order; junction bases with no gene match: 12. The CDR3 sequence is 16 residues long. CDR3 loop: CASSAGGGGPMDTQYF. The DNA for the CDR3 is TGTGCCAGCAGCGCGGGAGGGGGGGGGCCAATGGATACGCAGTATTTT.

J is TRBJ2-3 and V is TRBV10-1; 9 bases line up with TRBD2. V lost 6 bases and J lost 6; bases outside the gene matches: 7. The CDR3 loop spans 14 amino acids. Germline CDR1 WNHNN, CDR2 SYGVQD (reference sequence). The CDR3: CASREVAGEDTQYF. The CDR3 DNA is TGCGCCAGCAGAGAGGTAGCGGGGGAGGATACGCAGTATTTT.

This CDR3 is CASDRVNVMNTEAFF. DNA for the CDR3: TGTGCCTCGGACAGGGTGAATGTCATGAACACTGAAGCTTTCTTT. The J gene is TRBJ1-1, the V gene TRBV30, with 8 bases aligning to TRBD1. Germline CDR1 reads GTSNPN; CDR2 reads SVGIG (reference sequence). The V and J ends lost 7 bases and 0 bases, in that order; junction bases with no gene match: 10. CDR3 length: 15 residues.

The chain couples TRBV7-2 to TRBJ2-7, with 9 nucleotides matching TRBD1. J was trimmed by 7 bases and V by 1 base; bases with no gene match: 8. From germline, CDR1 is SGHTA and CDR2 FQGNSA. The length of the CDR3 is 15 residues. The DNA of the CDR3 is TGTGCCAGCAGCTTAGACAGGACAGGGGCTCTGGAGCAGTACTTC. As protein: CASSLDRTGALEQYF.

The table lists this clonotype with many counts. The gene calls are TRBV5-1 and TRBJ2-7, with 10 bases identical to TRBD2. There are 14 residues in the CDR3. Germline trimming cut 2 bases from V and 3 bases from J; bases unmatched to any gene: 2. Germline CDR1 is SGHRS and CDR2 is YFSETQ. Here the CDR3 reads CASSFSSGGYEQYF. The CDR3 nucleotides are TGCGCCAGCAGCTTTTCTAGCGGGGGCTACGAGCAGTACTTC. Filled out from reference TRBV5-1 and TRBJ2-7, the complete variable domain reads KAGVTQTPRYLIKTRGQQVTLSCSPISGHRSVSWYQQTPGQGLQFLFEYFSETQRNKGNFPGRFSGRQFSNSRSEMNVSTLELGDSALYLCASSFSSGGYEQYFGPGTRLTVT.